This T cell receptor beta chain is drawn from a study of T cell responses to AZD1222 COVID-19 vaccine. Notes on the study in general: The donor group comprised mostly white British people and more females; the analysis possibly underestimated clonal diversity. Regions 160-218 and 743-854 held dominance among vaccine-associated CD4 TCRs, which spanned spike. Among AZD1222 vaccinees, only 5 to 7 were seropositive at baseline.

The CDR3 extends over 16 amino acids. The germline V gene encodes CDR1 LGHNA and CDR2 YSLEER. The V and J ends lost 4 bases and 6 bases respectively, with 16 bases between them. This clone was seen only once. Its antigen is unidentified. Sequencing was performed with immunoSEQ multiplex PCR; in TCRdb, only in-frame clones are kept and a portion is missing. The sample yields some 180,000 clones, about 90% seen once. This chain connects TRBV4-3 to TRBJ1-6; D might be TRBD1 (5 bases). The sequence derives from an adult in good health. The starting material was peripheral blood, obtained on day 0 of AZD1222 vaccination. In DNA form, the CDR3 reads TGCGCCAGCAGCCCCCGGGTGGGGACCCCTAATTCACCCCTCCACTTT. This codes for CASSPRVGTPNSPLHF.